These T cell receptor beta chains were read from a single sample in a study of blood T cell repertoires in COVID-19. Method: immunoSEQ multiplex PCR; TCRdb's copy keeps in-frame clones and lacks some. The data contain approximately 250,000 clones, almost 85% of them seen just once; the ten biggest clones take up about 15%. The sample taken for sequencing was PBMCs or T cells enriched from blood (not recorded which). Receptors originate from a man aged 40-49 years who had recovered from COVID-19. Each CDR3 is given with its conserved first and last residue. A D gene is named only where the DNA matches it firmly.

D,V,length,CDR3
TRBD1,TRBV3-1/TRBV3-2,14,CASSPLTGNSPLHF
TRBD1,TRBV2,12,CASSRQGIEAFF
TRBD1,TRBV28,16,CASSLEGTASYQPQHF
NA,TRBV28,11,CASSYRDGYTF
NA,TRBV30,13,CAWSVQVVTEAFF
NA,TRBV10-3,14,CAIGGTGVFSEQYF
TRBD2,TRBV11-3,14,CASSFAGAYNEQFF
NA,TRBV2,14,CASTEDSPNSPLHF
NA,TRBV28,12,CASSRTALEQYF
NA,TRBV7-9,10,CAGEAGELFF
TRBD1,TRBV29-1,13,CSGKQGSTDTQYF
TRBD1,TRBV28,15,CASSLWLRQGYGYTF
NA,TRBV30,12,CAHRQDRGPLHF
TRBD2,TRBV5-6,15,CASSFRTSGQETQYF
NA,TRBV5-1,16,CASSLGSLRGTDTQYF
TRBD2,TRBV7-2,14,CASSLVLAFDTQYF
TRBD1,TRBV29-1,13,CSVTDRGLDEQFF
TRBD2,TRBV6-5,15,CASRIAGGRGGEQFF
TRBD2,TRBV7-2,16,CASSFFGLAGGNEQFF
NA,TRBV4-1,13,CASSQDHPGSQHF
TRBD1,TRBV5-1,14,CASRRDRGDTEAFF
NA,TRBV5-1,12,CASSSLTDTQYF
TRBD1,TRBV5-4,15,CASSSTTGSYNEQFF
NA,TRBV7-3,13,CASSSFAGQPQHF
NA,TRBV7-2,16,CASSLVGRAGANVLTF
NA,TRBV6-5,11,CASSTPGEQFF
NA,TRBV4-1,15,CASSQGTGVHYEQYF
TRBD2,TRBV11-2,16,CASSLVPASGPDTQYF
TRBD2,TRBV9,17,CASSGQRAGAGTDTQYF
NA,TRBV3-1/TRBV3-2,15,CASSQDITAGNTIYF
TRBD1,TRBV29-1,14,CSVRGYRGLNEQYF
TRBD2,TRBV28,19,CASSLWTADGGTQRVGQFF
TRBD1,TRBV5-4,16,CASSFDGTGEGGEQFF
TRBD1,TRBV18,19,CASSPRDRKDGANTGELFF
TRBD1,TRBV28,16,CASSLSEDRGGYGYTF
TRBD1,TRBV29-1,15,CSVEGRTGKADTQYF
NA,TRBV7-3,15,CASSILAAGANVLTF
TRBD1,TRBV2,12,CASRQGRSPLHF
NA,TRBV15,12,CATSTADQPQHF
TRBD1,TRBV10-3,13,CAITPGRGTEAFF
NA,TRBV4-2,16,CASSQEEVGEVKTQYF
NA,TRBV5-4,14,CASSHREPQETQYF
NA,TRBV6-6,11,CASSQRWEQYF
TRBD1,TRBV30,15,CAWTRDRVYSNEQFF
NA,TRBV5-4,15,CASSLGLGSRDTQYF
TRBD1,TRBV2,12,CASGGQGVEQYF